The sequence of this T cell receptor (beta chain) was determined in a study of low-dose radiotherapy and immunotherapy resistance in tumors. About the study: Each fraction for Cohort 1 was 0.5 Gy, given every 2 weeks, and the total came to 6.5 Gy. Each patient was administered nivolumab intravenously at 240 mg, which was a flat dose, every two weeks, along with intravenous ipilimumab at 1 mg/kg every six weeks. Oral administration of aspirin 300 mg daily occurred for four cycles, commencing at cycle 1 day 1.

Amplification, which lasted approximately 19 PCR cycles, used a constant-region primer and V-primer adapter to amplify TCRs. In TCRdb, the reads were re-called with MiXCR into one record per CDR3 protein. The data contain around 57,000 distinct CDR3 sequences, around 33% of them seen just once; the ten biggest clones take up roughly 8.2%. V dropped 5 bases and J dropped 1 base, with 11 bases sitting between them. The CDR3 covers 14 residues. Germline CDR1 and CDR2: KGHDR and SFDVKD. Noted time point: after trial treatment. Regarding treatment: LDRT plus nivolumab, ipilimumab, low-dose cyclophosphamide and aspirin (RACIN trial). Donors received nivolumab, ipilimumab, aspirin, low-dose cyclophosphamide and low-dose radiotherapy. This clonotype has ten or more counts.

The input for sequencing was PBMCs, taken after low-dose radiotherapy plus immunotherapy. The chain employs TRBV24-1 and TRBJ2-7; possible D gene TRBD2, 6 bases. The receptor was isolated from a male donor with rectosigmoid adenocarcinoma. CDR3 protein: CATSVSGHSYEQYF. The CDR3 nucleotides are TGTGCCACCAGTGTAAGCGGGCATTCCTACGAGCAGTACTTC.